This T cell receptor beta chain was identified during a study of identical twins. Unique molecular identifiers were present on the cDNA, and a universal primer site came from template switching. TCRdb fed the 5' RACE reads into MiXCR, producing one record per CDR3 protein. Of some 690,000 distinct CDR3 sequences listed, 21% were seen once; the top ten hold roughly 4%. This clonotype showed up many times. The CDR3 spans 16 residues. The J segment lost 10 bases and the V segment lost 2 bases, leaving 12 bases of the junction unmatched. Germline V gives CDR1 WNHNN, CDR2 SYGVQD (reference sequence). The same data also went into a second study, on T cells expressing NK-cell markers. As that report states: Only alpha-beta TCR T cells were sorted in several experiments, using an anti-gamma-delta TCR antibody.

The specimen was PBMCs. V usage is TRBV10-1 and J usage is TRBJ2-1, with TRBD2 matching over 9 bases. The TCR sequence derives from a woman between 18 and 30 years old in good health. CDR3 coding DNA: TGCGCCAGCAGTGAGGCCCGTAGCGGGAGTTTCTTCGAGCAGTTCTTC. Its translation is CASSEARSGSFFEQFF.